This is a list of T cell receptor beta chains from one sample in a study of human T cells and chemical hapten exposure. A single record per CDR3 protein comes from TCRdb applying MiXCR to the RACE reads. The data contain about 290,000 distinct CDR3 sequences, roughly 7.7% of them seen just once; the ten biggest clones take up around 1.2%. The sample consisted of whole blood, taken in connection with sensitization to the hapten diphenylcyclopropenone (DPC). These receptors were taken from a man younger than 35 with alopecia areata. Some clones in this sample may be carry-over from other donors' samples. The CDR3 runs from the conserved cysteine through the conserved F or W. A D gene is named only where the DNA matches it firmly. The size field is filled for only some rows; it gives once, few, many or a size class.

len | j_gene | v_gene | abundance | d_gene | CDR3aa | CDR3nt
13 | TRBJ1-1 | TRBV4-1 | few | . | CASSPQGPIEAFF | TGCGCCAGCAGCCCCCAGGGCCCTATTGAAGCTTTCTTT
16 | TRBJ1-1 | TRBV3-1 | few | . | CASSQDRHIMNTEAFF | TGTGCCAGCAGCCAAGACAGACACATTATGAACACTGAAGCTTTCTTT
14 | TRBJ1-1 | TRBV4-2 | few | . | CASSQEGQDTEAFF | TGTGCCAGCAGCCAAGAAGGTCAGGACACTGAAGCTTTCTTT
16 | TRBJ1-1 | TRBV7-8 | many | . | CASRPIGTARNTEAFF | TGTGCCAGCAGACCTATTGGGACGGCCCGAAACACTGAAGCTTTCTTT
16 | TRBJ2-6 | TRBV27 | . | . | CASSPPGGPGANVLTF | TGTGCCAGCAGTCCGCCCGGGGGGCCTGGGGCCAACGTCCTGACTTTC
14 | TRBJ2-5 | TRBV6-5 | many | . | CASSYTRMGKTQYF | TGTGCCAGCAGTTACACAAGGATGGGGAAGACCCAGTACTTC
17 | TRBJ1-1 | TRBV12-3/TRBV12-4 | . | TRBD1 | CASSPDRQGPMNTEAFF | TGTGCCAGCAGCCCCGACAGACAGGGGCCCATGAACACTGAAGCTTTCTTT
16 | TRBJ1-4 | TRBV4-3 | . | TRBD1 | CASSQSLTGGNEKLFF | TGCGCCAGCAGCCAATCCCTTACAGGGGGTAATGAAAAACTGTTTTTT
16 | TRBJ2-6 | TRBV5-1 | . | . | CASSFFGQTGANVLTF | TGCGCCAGCAGCTTTTTCGGCCAGACTGGGGCCAACGTCCTGACTTTC
14 | TRBJ1-2 | TRBV5-1 | many | . | CASSSTASQIGYTF | TGCGCCAGCAGCTCGACAGCCTCCCAAATCGGCTACACCTTC
16 | TRBJ1-3 | TRBV5-4 | few | . | CASSLGLKTSGNTIYF | TGTGCCAGCAGCTTGGGTCTTAAAACATCAGGAAACACCATATATTTT
14 | TRBJ1-1 | TRBV7-8 | few | . | CASSVGTVNTEAFF | TGTGCCAGCAGCGTCGGGACGGTGAACACTGAAGCTTTCTTT
16 | TRBJ2-2 | TRBV7-2 | few | TRBD1 | CASSPPGTARTGELFF | TGTGCCAGCAGCCCCCCCGGGACAGCTAGGACCGGGGAGCTGTTTTTT
17 | TRBJ1-2 | TRBV12-2 | . | . | CASRFGTEGPPNYGYTF | TGTGCAAGTCGCTTCGGGACAGAGGGACCTCCAAACTATGGCTACACCTTC
15 | TRBJ2-5 | TRBV2 | once | . | CASSESGQEVETQYF | TGTGCCAGCAGCGAGTCGGGGCAGGAGGTAGAGACCCAGTACTTC
15 | TRBJ1-6 | TRBV5-1 | few | . | CASSLAGQVGSPLHF | TGCGCCAGCAGCTTGGCCGGTCAGGTCGGTTCACCCCTCCACTTT
16 | TRBJ1-6 | TRBV6-2/TRBV6-3 | few | . | CASSYSSRGTGSPLHF | TGTGCCAGCAGTTACTCGTCACGGGGGACTGGATCACCCCTCCACTTT
14 | TRBJ2-3 | TRBV20-1 | few | . | CSAKTRRPADTQYF | TGCAGTGCTAAGACTAGGCGGCCCGCCGATACGCAGTATTTT
15 | TRBJ2-1 | TRBV18 | many | . | CASSPRGEVHDEQFF | TGTGCCAGCTCACCTAGAGGAGAGGTCCACGATGAGCAGTTCTTC
13 | TRBJ1-2 | TRBV27 | few | . | CASSETMRGGYTF | TGTGCCAGCAGTGAGACAATGCGTGGAGGCTACACCTTC
12 | TRBJ1-1 | TRBV5-6 | . | . | CASSLETEEAFF | TGTGCCAGCAGCTTGGAGACGGAAGAAGCTTTCTTT
16 | TRBJ2-7 | TRBV9 | . | TRBD2 | CASSEEIAGGVFEQYF | TGTGCCAGCAGCGAGGAAATAGCGGGGGGCGTGTTCGAGCAGTACTTC
14 | TRBJ2-2 | TRBV12-3/TRBV12-4 | many | . | CASRAGLGTGELFF | TGTGCCAGCAGGGCAGGGCTGGGCACCGGGGAGCTGTTTTTT
20 | TRBJ2-5 | TRBV6-6 | . | . | CASSQRAGGTTGMVRETQYF | TGTGCCAGCAGTCAACGTGCAGGGGGGACGACAGGGATGGTCCGAGAGACCCAGTACTTC
17 | TRBJ2-7 | TRBV5-1 | few | . | CASSESRDTGSSYEQYF | TGCGCCAGCAGCGAGTCACGGGACACTGGGAGCTCCTACGAGCAGTACTTC
18 | TRBJ1-5 | TRBV19 | few | TRBD1 | CASSTGTGNLRSNQPQHF | TGTGCCAGTAGTACCGGGACAGGGAACCTTCGGAGCAATCAGCCCCAGCATTTT
14 | TRBJ2-5 | TRBV7-2 | few | . | CASSFQAEQETQYF | TGTGCCAGCAGCTTCCAAGCGGAGCAAGAGACCCAGTACTTC
13 | TRBJ2-5 | TRBV2 | few | . | CASRILIQETQYF | TGTGCCAGCAGGATCCTCATTCAAGAGACCCAGTACTTC
13 | TRBJ2-1 | TRBV12-3/TRBV12-4 | few | . | CASTPRDYNEQFF | TGTGCCAGCACCCCGCGGGATTACAATGAGCAGTTCTTC
15 | TRBJ2-5 | TRBV10-1 | . | . | CASSERRVQGETQYF | TGCGCCAGCAGTGAGAGGCGGGTCCAGGGAGAGACCCAGTACTTC
17 | TRBJ2-7 | TRBV6-2/TRBV6-3 | few | . | CASSSFRPAERGYEQYF | TGTGCCAGCAGTTCTTTTCGTCCTGCCGAGAGGGGCTACGAGCAGTACTTC
13 | TRBJ2-1 | TRBV6-2/TRBV6-3 | many | TRBD1 | CASSSTGVHEQFF | TGTGCCAGCAGTTCTACAGGGGTCCATGAGCAGTTCTTC
14 | TRBJ1-2 | TRBV7-9 | . | . | CASSFARVEYGYTF | TGTGCCAGCAGCTTTGCCAGGGTCGAGTATGGCTACACCTTC
14 | TRBJ2-7 | TRBV25-1 | many | TRBD2 | CASSVSGGTYEQYF | TGTGCCAGCAGTGTCAGCGGGGGAACCTACGAGCAGTACTTC
19 | TRBJ2-5 | TRBV9 | many | TRBD2 | CASSVFPGSSGGLQETQYF | TGTGCCAGCAGCGTATTCCCGGGTAGTAGCGGGGGGCTACAAGAGACCCAGTACTTC
13 | TRBJ1-2 | TRBV20-1 | . | . | CSARDGDTEGYTF | TGCAGTGCTAGAGACGGGGACACGGAGGGCTACACCTTC
15 | TRBJ1-6 | TRBV7-2 | . | TRBD1 | CASSTTGQARLPLHF | TGTGCCAGCAGCACCACGGGACAGGCACGTTTACCCCTCCACTTT
15 | TRBJ2-3 | TRBV20-1 | . | TRBD2 | CSAPGLAGLADTQYF | TGCAGTGCTCCCGGACTAGCGGGTCTGGCAGATACGCAGTATTTT
16 | TRBJ1-2 | TRBV3-1 | few | . | CASSQVKGSSNYGYTF | TGTGCCAGCAGCCAAGTCAAGGGAAGTTCGAACTATGGCTACACCTTC
12 | TRBJ2-7 | TRBV7-9 | few | . | CASSSAIYEQYF | TGTGCCAGCAGCTCTGCAATCTACGAGCAGTACTTC
13 | TRBJ2-5 | TRBV12-5 | . | . | CASGLSPMETQYF | TGTGCTAGTGGTTTGAGCCCGATGGAGACCCAGTACTTC
15 | TRBJ1-5 | TRBV7-9 | . | . | CASSSSEQIGQPQHF | TGTGCCAGCAGCTCTTCAGAGCAAATTGGGCAGCCCCAGCATTTT
13 | TRBJ2-2 | TRBV2 | . | . | CASSGTGTGELFF | TGTGCCAGCAGTGGTACAGGGACCGGGGAGCTGTTTTTT